The next 13 T cell receptor beta chains were all read from a single sample in a study of T-cell reconstitution after alpha-beta-depleted transplantation in children listed by TCRdb under 2016. According to the study, the label for this sample's treatment or condition signals: allogeneic hematopoietic cell transplantation with graft depleted of TCRalphabeta T cells and CD19 B cells. The method behind the library was PCR. TCRdb records Illumina HiSeq 2500 as the sequencer. TCR library preparation used molecular barcoding, with unique molecular identifiers applied to normalize quantification of the TCRbeta repertoire. Through fastp at Q25 and MiXCR, TCRdb rebuilt clones from the public reads, retaining in-frame beta chains. Rows are unified per CDR3 protein, each entry keeping the most common DNA and genes. The sample includes 200,000 to 250,000 distinct CDR3 sequences, with roughly 10% observed a single time. 25% to 30% of the sample belongs to the ten largest clones.

The specimen comprised PBMCs, sampled before TCRalphabeta/CD19-depleted stem cell transplant. These receptors all come from a child under two years old with acute myeloid leukemia, due to receive a stem cell transplant.

This clonotype was recorded at least ten times. J is TRBJ1-4 and V is TRBV5-1, with D perhaps TRBD1 (6 bases). The CDR3 has 14 amino acids. V dropped 4 bases and J dropped 3 bases, with 10 bases sitting between them. Germline values: CDR1 SGHRS, CDR2 YFSETQ. CDR3 DNA sequence: TGCGCCAGCAGCGACGACAGGTCTAATGAAAAACTGTTTTTT. Its protein product is CASSDDRSNEKLFF.

This clonotype was picked up many times. V is TRBV9 and J is TRBJ2-2, with 8 bases fitting TRBD2. This CDR3 is 16 amino acids long. From germline, CDR1 is SGDLS and CDR2 YYNGEE. V dropped 0 bases and J dropped 1; count of bases not matched to a gene: 2. The CDR3 DNA is TGTGCCAGCAGCGTAGGACTAGCGCTGAACACCGGGGAGCTGTTTTTT. Its protein is CASSVGLALNTGELFF.

The table lists this clonotype with many counts. V and J are TRBV20-1 and TRBJ2-6, with D perhaps TRBD1 or TRBD2 (5 bases each). Germline V lookup: CDR1 DFQATT, CDR2 SNEGSKA (reference sequence). V shed 7 bases and J shed 3 bases, with 16 bases lying between them. This CDR3 region has 15 residues. In DNA form, the CDR3 reads TGCAGTGTGTTTGGTCAGGGAGATGGGGCCAACGTCCTGACTTTC. This gives the protein CSVFGQGDGANVLTF.

Within the sample, this clonotype is medium-sized (0.01 to 0.1%). The genes are TRBV7-2 and TRBJ1-2; D is possibly TRBD1 (6 bases). The V gene lost 5 bases and the J gene lost 0 bases, with 10 bases spanning the gap. This CDR3 has 14 residues. The V gene's germline CDR1 is SGHTA and CDR2 FQGNSA. For the CDR3, the DNA is TGTGCCAGCAGCCCAGGGGTGCCTAACTATGGCTACACCTTC. This translates into CASSPGVPNYGYTF.

This clonotype was counted many times. V usage is TRBV3-1 and J usage is TRBJ2-1; 7 bases match TRBD2. This CDR3 has 15 residues. V shed 1 base, J shed 8 bases, and the junction held 8 bases outside the gene matches. CDR1 is LGHDT and CDR2 is YNNKEL in the germline V gene (reference sequence). The CDR3 spells CASSQGTGTNYEQFF. Written as DNA, the CDR3 is TGTGCCAGCAGCCAAGGTACCGGGACTAACTATGAGCAGTTCTTC.

This clonotype was counted at least ten times. This chain connects TRBV5-4 to TRBJ2-3, with D possibly called TRBD1 or TRBD2 (5 bases each). Germline V CDR1 and CDR2: SGHNT, YYREEE (reference sequence). Deletions cut 10 bases from V and 0 bases from J, with 15 bases between. This CDR3 has 14 amino acids. The CDR3 DNA is TGTGCCCTCCTCCGGGACCTGAGCACAGATACGCAGTATTTT. Translating gives CALLRDLSTDTQYF.

This clonotype was detected ten times or more. This rearrangement joins TRBV3-1 to TRBJ1-2; a possible D gene is TRBD1 (5 bases). V was clipped by 8 bases and J by 3 bases, with 16 bases between them. The germline V gene encodes CDR1 LGHDT and CDR2 YNNKEL (reference sequence). The CDR3 consists of 14 residues. The CDR3 DNA reads as TGTGCCAGCGGGACCGCTGGGACCTACTATGGCTACACCTTC. Translating gives CASGTAGTYYGYTF. Variable domain in full (rest from reference TRBV3-1 and TRBJ1-2): DTAVSQTPKYLVTQMGNDKSIKCEQNLGHDTMYWYKQDSKKFLKIMFSYNNKELIINETVPNRFSPKSPDKAHLNLHINSLELGDSAVYFCASGTAGTYYGYTFGSGTRLTVV.

This clonotype was observed many times. The rearrangement uses TRBV12-3 or TRBV12-4 and TRBJ1-1; D is undetermined. There are 14 residues in the CDR3. Trimming removed 8 bases at V and 1 base at J, with 14 bases between. CDR3 sequence: CASRVWGANTEAFF. CDR3 DNA sequence: TGTGCCAGCCGAGTATGGGGTGCGAACACTGAAGCTTTCTTT.

Concerning this clonotype itself: At one end the junction does not follow the germline gene, possibly because of a read error. V and J are TRBV24-1 and TRBJ2-1; the match to TRBD1 covers 10 bases. Germline V gene lookup returns CDR1 KGHDR and CDR2 SFDVKD. This CDR3 region has 22 residues. CDR3 region: CAASDSLSGTGDRGGLYNEQFF. CDR3 nucleotide sequence: TGTGCCGCCAGTGATTCCCTTTCCGGGACAGGGGATCGGGGGGGACTCTACAATGAGCAGTTCTTC.

The CDR3 bases are TGTGCCAGCAGCCCAGGGGGCTGGATCAACAATGAGCAGTTCTTC. Its translation: CASSPGGWINNEQFF. J is TRBJ2-1 and V is TRBV5-5; 8 nucleotides agree with TRBD1. There are 15 residues in the CDR3. CDR1 and CDR2 (germline): SGHKS, YYEKEE (reference sequence). The V and J ends lost 4 bases and 5 bases, in that order; junction bases with no gene match: 8.

This clonotype was counted many times. V and J are TRBV20-1 and TRBJ2-6; D call uncertain. The CDR3 spans 12 residues. Trimming cost V 6 bases and J 3 bases, with 6 bases left between them. Germline lookup yields CDR1 DFQATT and CDR2 SNEGSKA (reference sequence). The CDR3 DNA reads as TGCAGTGCCGACTTTGGGGCCAACGTCCTGACTTTC. Translation gives CSADFGANVLTF.

Ten or more counts support this clonotype. V and J are TRBV25-1 and TRBJ2-6, with a weak D call TRBD1 (6 bases). The CDR3 covers 15 residues. Trimming left V 5 bases short and J 4 bases short, with 12 bases between. The V gene's germline CDR1 is MGHDK and CDR2 SYGVNS. The CDR3 nucleotides are TGTGCCAGCAGTCCACAGGGATCAGGGGCCAACGTCCTGACTTTC. Residues: CASSPQGSGANVLTF.

This clonotype came up a few times. This chain joins TRBV7-8 and TRBJ2-1; D is uncertain. The V end lost 2 bases, the J end lost 0 bases, and 11 bases lay between the germline ends. This CDR3 is built from 16 residues. Per the germline V gene, CDR1 is SGHVS and CDR2 is FQNEAQ. CDR3 protein: CASSLPGPSSYNEQFF. The CDR3 coding sequence is TGTGCCAGCAGCTTACCCGGACCAAGCTCCTACAATGAGCAGTTCTTC. Filled out from reference TRBV7-8 and TRBJ2-1, the complete variable domain reads GAGVSQSPRYKVAKRGQDVALRCDPISGHVSLFWYQQALGQGPEFLTYFQNEAQLDKSGLPSDRFFAERPEGSVSTLKIQRTQQEDSAVYLCASSLPGPSSYNEQFFGPGTRLTVL.